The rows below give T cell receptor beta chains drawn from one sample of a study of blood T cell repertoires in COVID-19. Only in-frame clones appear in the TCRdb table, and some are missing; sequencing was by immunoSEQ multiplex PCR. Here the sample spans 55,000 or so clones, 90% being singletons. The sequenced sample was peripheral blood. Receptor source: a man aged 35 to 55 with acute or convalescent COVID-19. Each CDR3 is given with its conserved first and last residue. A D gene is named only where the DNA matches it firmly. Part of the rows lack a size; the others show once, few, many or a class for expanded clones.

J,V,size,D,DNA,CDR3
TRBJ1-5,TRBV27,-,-,TGTGCCAGCAGTTTAAGAGGGCCAGAGGAGCAGCCCCAGCATTTT,CASSLRGPEEQPQHF
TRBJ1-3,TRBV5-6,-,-,TGTGCCAGCAGCGGAATTAGGGAGGCAGGAAACACCATATATTTT,CASSGIREAGNTIYF
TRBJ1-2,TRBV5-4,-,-,TGTGCCAGCAGCCCCCCTGAGAACTATGGCTACACCTTC,CASSPPENYGYTF
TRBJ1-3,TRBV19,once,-,TGTGCCAGTAGGGCGGGGACCGGGACCTCTGGAAACACCATATATTTT,CASRAGTGTSGNTIYF
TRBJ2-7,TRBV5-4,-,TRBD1,TGTGCCAGCAGCTTGGTAGCGGGACAGGGGGCAAGTGGCTACGAGCAGTACTTC,CASSLVAGQGASGYEQYF
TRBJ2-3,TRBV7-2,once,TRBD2,TGTGCCAGCAGGGGAAGCGGGACTACGCAGTATTTT,CASRGSGTTQYF
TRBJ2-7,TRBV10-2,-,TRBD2,TGCGCCAGCAGACCGGGACTAGCGGGAGCCTACTCCTACGAGCAGTACTTC,CASRPGLAGAYSYEQYF
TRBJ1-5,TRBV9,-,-,TGTGCCAGCACCCATCGGGATAGCAATCAGCCCCAGCATTTT,CASTHRDSNQPQHF
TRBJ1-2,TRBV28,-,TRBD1,TGTGCCAGCAGCAGTCCGACAGGGGGCGACTATGGCTACACCTTC,CASSSPTGGDYGYTF
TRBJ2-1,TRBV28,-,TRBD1,TGTGCCAGCAGTTTAGTTGGGACAGGGTCGCACAATGAGCAGTTCTTC,CASSLVGTGSHNEQFF
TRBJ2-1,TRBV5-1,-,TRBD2,TGCGCCAGCACCCGTAGCGGGAGGAGAGACAATGAGCAGTTCTTC,CASTRSGRRDNEQFF
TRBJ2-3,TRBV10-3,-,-,TGTGCCATCAACTTCCGGGACTCCACAGATACGCAGTATTTT,CAINFRDSTDTQYF
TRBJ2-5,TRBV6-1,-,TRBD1,TGTGCCAGCAGTGACGAAATTAACCAGGGGGCAAGGGAGACCCAGTACTTC,CASSDEINQGARETQYF
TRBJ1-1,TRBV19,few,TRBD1,TGTGCCAGTAGTATATTCACCCGGGGACAGGCACCTATACCAAACACTGAAGCTTTCTTT,CASSIFTRGQAPIPNTEAFF
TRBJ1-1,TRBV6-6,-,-,TGTGCCAGCAGTTTTCGACAGTTTGAAGCTTTCTTT,CASSFRQFEAFF
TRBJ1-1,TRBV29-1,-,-,TGCAGCGCCTGGGAAGGGGGAGGGGCTTTCTTT,CSAWEGGGAFF
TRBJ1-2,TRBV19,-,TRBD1,TGTGCCAGTAAGGGGGACAGGATAAACTATGGCTACACCTTC,CASKGDRINYGYTF